Presented here are 27 T cell receptor beta chains from one specimen sequenced in a study of cytomegalovirus exposure and HLA in healthy donors. The PCR ran on 60 Vbeta and 13 Jbeta primers. Profiled with immunoSEQ multiplex PCR; TCRdb holds only in-frame clones, not every one. The sample has 200,000 to 250,000 clones; the top ten hold less than 1%. The sample consisted of PBMCs. Source of these receptors: a woman younger than 45 in good health and CMV-seropositive.

V and J are TRBV2 and TRBJ2-6; possible D gene TRBD1, 5 bases. This CDR3 contains 14 residues. V was shortened by 4 bases and J by 1 base, with 5 bases between the two germline ends. Germline CDR1 and CDR2: SNHLY and FYNNEI. In DNA, the CDR3 is TGTGCCAGCAGTGCAGGGTCTGGGGCCAACGTCCTGACTTTC. Its protein is CASSAGSGANVLTF.

The chain combines TRBV18 with TRBJ2-7; 9 bases are shared with TRBD1. The germline CDR1 and CDR2 sequences are KGHSH and LQKENI. Trimming cost V 6 bases and J 5 bases; bases outside gene matches: 8. This CDR3 has 14 residues. CDR3: CASSPGQGFNEQYF. The CDR3 region has the DNA TGTGCCAGCTCGCCGGGACAGGGATTTAACGAGCAGTACTTC.

V usage is TRBV10-3 and J usage is TRBJ1-2, with 8 positions matching TRBD1. The junction had 4 bases not matched to a gene; V was cut back by 6 bases and J by 4 bases. Per germline, CDR1 ENHRY and CDR2 SYGVKD. This CDR3 is 13 amino acids long. The CDR3 is CAISARGPYGYTF. The CDR3 DNA is TGTGCCATCAGCGCCAGGGGGCCCTATGGCTACACCTTC.

The chain recombines TRBV2 with TRBJ2-6, with TRBD1 matching over 9 bases. CDR3 length: 16 amino acids. Germline loops: CDR1 SNHLY, CDR2 FYNNEI. The junction had 2 bases not matched to a gene; V was cut back by 4 bases and J by 1 base. The CDR3 nucleotides are TGTGCCAGCAGTGCGACAGGGGGATCTGGGGCCAACGTCCTGACTTTC. Translated, it gives CASSATGGSGANVLTF. The full variable domain, with the rest looked up from reference TRBV2 and TRBJ2-6, is EPEVTQTPSHQVTQMGQEVILRCVPISNHLYFYWYRQILGQKVEFLVSFYNNEISEKSEIFDDQFSVERPDGSNFTLKIRSTKLEDSAMYFCASSATGGSGANVLTFGAGSRLTVL.

The rearrangement joins TRBV5-4 to TRBJ2-1, with 7 bases identical to TRBD1. Germline V gives CDR1 SGHNT, CDR2 YYREEE (reference sequence). This CDR3 region has 12 residues. V lost 4 bases to trimming and J lost 6 bases; unmatched junction nucleotides: 1. The CDR3, as DNA: TGTGCCAGCAGCCGGGACAGCAATGAGCAGTTCTTC. The encoded protein is CASSRDSNEQFF.

The V and J genes are TRBV15 and TRBJ1-2; maybe TRBD1 (5 bases). CDR1 and CDR2 from the germline V gene are LNHNV and YYDKDF (reference sequence). CDR3 length equals 15 residues. Trimming took off 7 bases at V and 5 bases at J, with 20 bases between the two ends. The CDR3 nucleotides are TGTGCCACCACCTTCGGGGGAAGGGATTATTATGGCTACACCTTC. Its protein product is CATTFGGRDYYGYTF.

The V gene is TRBV18, the J gene TRBJ1-3, with D possibly TRBD1 on 6 matching bases. Trimming pared 4 bases from V and 10 bases from J, leaving 20 bases between. This CDR3 is 15 amino acids long. Germline CDR1 KGHSH, CDR2 LQKENI. The CDR3 nucleotides read TGTGCCAGCTCACTTTCCTCCTCAGGGGAAGAGACCATATATTTT. It is translated as CASSLSSSGEETIYF. Full variable domain (remainder filled in from reference TRBV18 and TRBJ1-3): NAGVMQNPRHLVRRRGQEARLRCSPMKGHSHVYWYRQLPEEGLKFMVYLQKENIIDESGMPKERFSAEFPKEGPSILRIQQVVRGDSAAYFCASSLSSSGEETIYFGEGSWLTVV.

The gene calls are TRBV30 and TRBJ2-3; TRBD2 is a possible D gene (6 bases). The germline V and J ends were trimmed by 7 bases and 1 base, with 9 bases remaining between them. CDR3 size: 12 residues. In germline, CDR1 is GTSNPN, CDR2 SVGIG (reference sequence). The CDR3 is CASGLGTDTQYF. CDR3 nucleotide sequence: TGTGCCTCGGGACTTGGCACAGATACGCAGTATTTT. Full variable domain (outside the CDR3, taken from reference TRBV30 and TRBJ2-3): SQTIHQWPATLVQPVGSPLSLECTVEGTSNPNLYWYRQAAGRGLQLLFYSVGIGQISSEVPQNLSASRPQDRQFILSSKKLLLSDSGFYLCASGLGTDTQYFGPGTRLTVL.

This chain joins TRBV4-1 and TRBJ1-5; D is unclear. Germline loops: CDR1 MGHRA, CDR2 YSYEKL. The CDR3 spans 16 residues. The germline V and J ends were trimmed by 4 bases and 3 bases, with 16 bases remaining between them. The CDR3 DNA follows: TGCGCCAGCAGCCTTCTCCCCTGGCAGGACAATCAGCCCCAGCATTTT. This codes for CASSLLPWQDNQPQHF.

This chain uses TRBV11-2 with TRBJ2-5; TRBD2 aligns across 7 bases. Germline CDR1 SGHAT, CDR2 FQNNGV. The CDR3 runs to 14 residues. The trim removed 0 bases at V and 6 bases at J, leaving 4 bases unmatched. Written as DNA, the CDR3 is TGTGCCAGCAGCTTAGAAAGCGGGGTAAAGACCCAGTACTTC. This sequence encodes CASSLESGVKTQYF.

The rearrangement uses TRBV7-9 and TRBJ2-7; 7 bases align to TRBD2. The CDR3 runs to 13 residues. CDR1 SEHNR and CDR2 FQNEAQ come from the germline V gene (reference sequence). The V gene end was trimmed by 5 bases and the J gene end by 5 bases; junction bases not matched to a gene: 6. CDR3 in amino acids: CASSRGLDNEQYF. The DNA of the CDR3 is TGTGCCAGCAGCCGCGGACTAGACAACGAGCAGTACTTC.

This chain joins TRBV7-9 and TRBJ1-1; 7 positions agree with TRBD1. This CDR3 is built from 14 residues. Germline CDR1 and CDR2: SEHNR and FQNEAQ (reference sequence). The V and J ends lost 5 bases and 3 bases, in that order; junction bases with no gene match: 6. CDR3 coding DNA: TGTGCCAGCAGCATACAGGGGATTCACACTGAAGCTTTCTTT. Translating gives CASSIQGIHTEAFF.

This chain links TRBV4-3 with TRBJ2-2, with D possibly TRBD1 on 6 matching bases. This CDR3 contains 17 residues. CDR1 and CDR2 from the germline V gene are LGHNA and YSLEER. Trimming took 4 bases from V and 0 from J, leaving 15 bases between them. In nucleotides, the CDR3 is TGCGCCAGCAGCCTCCTCCAAGGACAGTCGAACACCGGGGAGCTGTTTTTT. Translation: CASSLLQGQSNTGELFF.

The chain uses TRBV11-3 and TRBJ2-6; no definite D call. CDR1 and CDR2 (germline): SGHNT, YENEEA. This CDR3 is built from 15 residues. Trimming pared 5 bases from V and 0 bases from J, leaving 8 bases between. CDR3 sequence: CASSPSGSGANVLTF. CDR3 DNA sequence: TGTGCCAGCAGCCCCTCAGGCTCTGGGGCCAACGTCCTGACTTTC.

The genes are TRBV6-5 and TRBJ2-7; a possible D gene is TRBD2 (6 bases). The ends were cut back, 2 bases at V and 3 bases at J, with 8 bases in the middle. The CDR3 covers 13 residues. Germline V gives CDR1 MNHEY, CDR2 SVGAGI. The CDR3 nucleotides are TGTGCCAGCAGTTACCTGGAGGGCTACGAGCAGTACTTC. It translates to CASSYLEGYEQYF.

The rearrangement joins TRBV5-1 to TRBJ2-7, with 11 bases fitting TRBD2. The germline V gene encodes CDR1 SGHRS and CDR2 YFSETQ. The CDR3 has 14 amino acids. After removal of 5 bases from V and 3 bases from J, the junction contained 4 bases not matched to a gene. The CDR3 loop is CASSSTSGVYEQYF. CDR3 bases: TGCGCCAGCAGTTCGACTAGCGGGGTCTACGAGCAGTACTTC.

The CDR3 coding sequence is TGTGCCAGCAGATGGGACAGGGGCGGCAATGAGCAGTTCTTC. The encoded protein is CASRWDRGGNEQFF. V and J are TRBV2 and TRBJ2-1, with 10 nucleotides matching TRBD1. The V segment lost 6 bases and the J segment 6 bases; nucleotides outside the gene matches: 5. CDR3 length: 14 amino acids. In germline, CDR1 is SNHLY, CDR2 FYNNEI.

This chain links TRBV5-6 with TRBJ1-5, with D unclear. CDR3 size: 15 residues. V lost 0 bases and J 3 bases, leaving 10 bases between the germline ends. Germline V lookup: CDR1 SGHDT, CDR2 YYEEEE. CDR3 in DNA: TGTGCCAGCAGCTTGGGTGGACTCATCAATCAGCCCCAGCATTTT. Protein sequence: CASSLGGLINQPQHF.

Notes on this clone: At the DNA level, this CDR3 is encoded by other sequences in the same sample as well. V and J are TRBV21-1 and TRBJ2-3; TRBD2 was called by the table and not checked on the DNA. TRBV21-1 is classified as a pseudogene. The CDR3 is 16 residues long. The DNA for the CDR3 is TGTGCCAGCAGCAAGGAGAGGGACTTAAACACAGATACGCAGTATTTT. It specifies CASSKERDLNTDTQYF.

V and J are TRBV7-8 and TRBJ1-2; D may be TRBD1 (6 bases). Germline lookup yields CDR1 SGHVS and CDR2 FQNEAQ. CDR3 length equals 14 residues. Deletions cut 5 bases from V and 0 bases from J, with 10 bases between. In DNA form, the CDR3 reads TGTGCCAGCAGCCCAGGGGATACTAACTATGGCTACACCTTC. This codes for CASSPGDTNYGYTF.

This CDR3 is CASSSPGQGLYEQYF. In nucleotides, the CDR3 is TGTGCCAGCAGCTCACCGGGACAGGGGCTCTACGAGCAGTACTTC. The chain uses TRBV7-2 and TRBJ2-7, with 10 bases identical to TRBD1. Germline CDR1 SGHTA, CDR2 FQGNSA. Trimming cost V 4 bases and J 3 bases; bases outside gene matches: 6. CDR3 length: 15 residues.

The V call is TRBV11-2, the J call TRBJ1-6, with no clear D. Per germline, CDR1 SGHAT and CDR2 FQNNGV. The V end lost 0 bases, the J end lost 9 bases, and 27 bases lay between the germline ends. The length of the CDR3 is 20 residues. CDR3 region: CASSLDPFRPGAGIGSPLHF. CDR3 coding DNA: TGTGCCAGCAGCTTAGATCCCTTCCGCCCGGGAGCTGGTATCGGTTCACCCCTCCACTTT.

The chain couples TRBV9 to TRBJ2-1; no reliable D call. Germline CDR1 and CDR2: SGDLS and YYNGEE. V lost 4 bases, J lost 4 bases, and 9 bases lay in between. This CDR3 has 13 amino acids. The CDR3 protein is CASSSSPYNEQFF. CDR3 sequence (DNA): TGTGCCAGCAGCTCCTCCCCTTACAATGAGCAGTTCTTC.

A remark on this clone: This same CDR3 is encoded by further DNA sequences in the sample. The V gene is TRBV6-5, the J gene TRBJ1-3; possible D gene TRBD1, 5 bases. The germline V gene has CDR1 MNHEY and CDR2 SVGAGI. V was clipped by 7 bases and J by 6 bases, with 13 bases between them. The CDR3 has 13 amino acids. CDR3 DNA: TGTGCCAGCATCCCGGCAGGGAAAAACACCATATATTTT. This sequence encodes CASIPAGKNTIYF.

The genes are TRBV7-6 and TRBJ2-7; weak D call: TRBD2 (5 bases). CDR3 length equals 15 residues. V was clipped by 4 bases and J by 0 bases, with 13 bases between them. The V gene's germline CDR1 is SGHVS and CDR2 FNYEAQ. The CDR3 bases are TGTGCCAGCAGCTACAGCCAAACTAGCTCCTACGAGCAGTACTTC. Translation gives CASSYSQTSSYEQYF.

The gene calls are TRBV7-9 and TRBJ1-1; 9 bases are a match to TRBD1. Germline V gives CDR1 SEHNR, CDR2 FQNEAQ (reference sequence). The CDR3 has 13 residues. Germline trimming cut 4 bases from V and 8 bases from J; bases unmatched to any gene: 5. CDR3: CASSSGQGKEAFF. CDR3 bases: TGTGCCAGCAGCTCGGGACAGGGCAAAGAAGCTTTCTTT.

This rearrangement joins TRBV29-1 to TRBJ2-7, with D possibly being TRBD2 (5 bases). The CDR3 is 12 residues long. The ends were cut back, 3 bases at V and 0 bases at J, with 6 bases in the middle. Germline V gene lookup returns CDR1 SQVTM and CDR2 ANQGSEA. The CDR3 DNA sequence: TGCAGCGTTGAGGGGAGCTCCTACGAGCAGTACTTC. This translates into CSVEGSSYEQYF.